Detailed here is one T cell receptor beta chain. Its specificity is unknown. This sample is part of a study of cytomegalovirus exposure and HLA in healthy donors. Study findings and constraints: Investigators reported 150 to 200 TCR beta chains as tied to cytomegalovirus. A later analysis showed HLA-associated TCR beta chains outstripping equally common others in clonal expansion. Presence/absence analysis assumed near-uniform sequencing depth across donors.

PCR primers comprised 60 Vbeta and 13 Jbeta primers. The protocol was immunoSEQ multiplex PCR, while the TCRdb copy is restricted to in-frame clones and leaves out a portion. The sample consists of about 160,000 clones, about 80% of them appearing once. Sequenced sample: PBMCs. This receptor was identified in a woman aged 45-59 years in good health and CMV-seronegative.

CDR3 DNA sequence: TGTGCCAGCAGCTTAGCCCCATCATGGCTGCTGAACACTGAAGCTTTCTTT. It codes for CASSLAPSWLLNTEAFF. V usage is TRBV7-9 and J usage is TRBJ1-1; D not resolved. There are 17 residues in the CDR3. CDR1 is SEHNR, CDR2 FQNEAQ, per germline (reference sequence). Trimming shortened V by 0 bases and J by 0 bases, and 14 bases separated the two germline ends.